Below, 30 T cell receptor beta chains from the same sample are listed, as sequenced in a study of T cell responses to AZD1222 COVID-19 vaccine. Profiling relied on immunoSEQ multiplex PCR, and the TCRdb table lists in-frame clones only, not all of them. This repertoire includes about 140,000 clones. Source material: peripheral blood. The receptors derive from an adult in good health.

The CDR3 coding sequence is TGTGCCAGCAGTAGAAAGACAGGGGGCCTCGATGAGCAGTTCTTC. Translation: CASSRKTGGLDEQFF. The rearrangement uses TRBV27 and TRBJ2-1, with 10 bases lining up with TRBD1. The CDR3 sequence is 15 residues long. Per the germline V gene, CDR1 is MNHEY and CDR2 is SMNVEV (reference sequence). The junction had 9 bases not matched to a gene; V was cut back by 5 bases and J by 8 bases.

The chain couples TRBV6-5 to TRBJ2-3, with TRBD1 as a possible D gene (5 bases). CDR1 is MNHEY and CDR2 is SVGAGI in the germline V gene. CDR3 length: 15 residues. V dropped 9 bases and J dropped 0 bases, with 16 bases sitting between them. CDR3 in amino acids: CASDDGQISTDTQYF. The CDR3 DNA follows: TGTGCCAGTGACGACGGACAAATCAGCACAGATACGCAGTATTTT.

The V and J genes are TRBV18 and TRBJ1-1; D not resolved. Germline V gene data show CDR1 as KGHSH and CDR2 as LQKENI. The V end lost 6 bases, the J end lost 1 base, and 12 bases lay between the germline ends. This CDR3 has 14 amino acids. CDR3 sequence: CASSPDHKNTEAFF. In DNA, the CDR3 is TGTGCCAGCTCGCCCGACCACAAGAACACTGAAGCTTTCTTT.

The V call is TRBV7-6, the J call TRBJ2-7, with no clear D. Per the germline V gene, CDR1 is SGHVS and CDR2 is FNYEAQ. Trimming removed 0 bases at V and 2 bases at J, with 11 bases between. The length of the CDR3 is 15 residues. CDR3 amino acids: CASSLAPEETYEQYF. The CDR3 nucleotides are TGTGCCAGCAGCTTAGCCCCCGAGGAAACCTACGAGCAGTACTTC. The full variable domain, completed using reference TRBV7-6 and TRBJ2-7, is GAGVSQSPRYKVTKRGQDVALRCDPISGHVSLYWYRQALGQGPEFLTYFNYEAQQDKSGLPNDRFSAERPEGSISTLTIQRTEQRDSAMYRCASSLAPEETYEQYFGPGTRLTVT.

The rearrangement joins TRBV6-2 or TRBV6-3 to TRBJ1-1, with 9 bases matching TRBD1. Germline V lookup: CDR1 MNHEY, CDR2 SVGEGT. There are 18 residues in the CDR3. V trimming: 0 bases; J trimming: 4 bases; junction bases outside the gene matches: 12. CDR3: CASSYSTPWTGEGTEAFF. CDR3 sequence (DNA): TGTGCCAGCAGTTACTCGACCCCCTGGACAGGGGAGGGCACTGAAGCTTTCTTT.

This sequence joins TRBV7-6 and TRBJ1-1; a weak D match, TRBD1 (5 bases). Germline-derived CDR1 and CDR2 are SGHVS and FNYEAQ. The CDR3 runs 14 residues. V was trimmed by 2 bases and J by 4 bases, leaving 11 bases between them. Here the CDR3 reads CASSLNGGTTEAFF. CDR3 DNA: TGTGCCAGCAGCTTAAACGGAGGGACCACTGAAGCTTTCTTT. The entire variable domain, with the rest obtained from reference TRBV7-6 and TRBJ1-1, is as follows: GAGVSQSPRYKVTKRGQDVALRCDPISGHVSLYWYRQALGQGPEFLTYFNYEAQQDKSGLPNDRFSAERPEGSISTLTIQRTEQRDSAMYRCASSLNGGTTEAFFGQGTRLTVV.

This rearrangement joins TRBV7-2 to TRBJ1-2, with a possible D match to TRBD1 (5 bases). The germline V and J ends were trimmed by 5 bases and 7 bases, with 17 bases remaining between them. Germline CDR1 and CDR2: SGHTA and FQGNSA. This CDR3 has 14 amino acids. As DNA, the CDR3 is TGTGCCAGCAGCCCCCCGGGGCGCAAGCTTGGCTACACCTTC. This encodes CASSPPGRKLGYTF.

This rearrangement joins TRBV3-1 (or the pseudogene TRBV3-2) to TRBJ1-4, with D maybe TRBD1 (5 bases). Germline lookup yields CDR1 LGHDT and CDR2 YNNKEL (reference sequence). V lost 1 base and J 5 bases, leaving 14 bases between the germline ends. CDR3 length equals 16 residues. The CDR3 coding sequence is TGTGCCAGCAGCCAAGGGTTTCGGGGGGGGAATGAAAAACTGTTTTTT. Translation gives CASSQGFRGGNEKLFF.

The chain is built from TRBV6-2 or TRBV6-3 and TRBJ2-4, with D possibly being TRBD1 or TRBD2 (6 bases each). The germline V gene encodes CDR1 MNHEY and CDR2 SVGEGT. This CDR3 comprises 17 residues. The germline V and J ends were trimmed by 0 bases and 1 base, with 13 bases remaining between them. The CDR3 loop is CASSYSRGGLAKNIQYF. In DNA, the CDR3 is TGTGCCAGCAGTTACTCGAGAGGGGGGCTCGCCAAAAACATTCAGTACTTC.

The chain recombines TRBV30 with TRBJ1-2, with 7 bases aligning to TRBD1. The trim removed 0 bases at V and 8 bases at J, leaving 12 bases unmatched. There are 15 residues in the CDR3. CDR1 is GTSNPN, CDR2 SVGIG, per germline (reference sequence). The CDR3 loop reads CAWSVRDSLAGGYTF. CDR3 nucleotides: TGTGCCTGGAGTGTACGGGACAGTTTAGCCGGCGGCTACACCTTC.

J is TRBJ2-5 and V is TRBV19; 7 nucleotides match TRBD1. The trim removed 5 bases at V and 1 base at J, leaving 7 bases unmatched. CDR3 length equals 15 residues. Germline CDR1 LNHDA, CDR2 SQIVND (reference sequence). The CDR3 coding sequence is TGTGCCAGTAGTGCTAACAGGGGCCTCCAAGAGACCCAGTACTTC. It encodes CASSANRGLQETQYF.

The chain employs TRBV27 and TRBJ2-7; 9 bases align to TRBD1. With V trimmed by 10 bases and J by 4 bases, 8 bases remained unmatched. The V gene's germline CDR1 is MNHEY and CDR2 SMNVEV (reference sequence). The CDR3 has 13 residues. CDR3 loop: CAIAQGQGYEQYF. CDR3 DNA: TGTGCCATCGCCCAGGGACAGGGATACGAGCAGTACTTC.

The chain employs TRBV5-4 and TRBJ1-1; D ambiguous. The length of the CDR3 is 15 residues. Germline V CDR1 and CDR2: SGHNT, YYREEE (reference sequence). The V gene lost 4 bases and the J gene lost 1 base, with 14 bases spanning the gap. The CDR3 nucleotides are TGTGCCAGCAGCCCCCCGCAGGTCAGGAACACTGAAGCTTTCTTT. Encoded protein: CASSPPQVRNTEAFF.

CDR3 nucleotide sequence: TGTGCCAGCAGCTTAGCGCTCGGGGGGGCCCCAGATACGCAGTATTTT. Translated: CASSLALGGAPDTQYF. The chain is built from TRBV7-9 and TRBJ2-3, with 8 nucleotides matching TRBD2. The CDR3 runs to 16 residues. Germline assignment: CDR1 SEHNR and CDR2 FQNEAQ (reference sequence). V lost 0 bases, J lost 4 bases, and 6 bases stayed unmatched.

The CDR3 nucleotides are TGTGCCAGCAGCACTCGGACAGGGGCTTCACCCCTCCACTTT. It specifies CASSTRTGASPLHF. The chain carries TRBV9 and TRBJ1-6; TRBD1 agrees at 9 bases. Unmatched junction bases numbered 5, after V lost 4 bases and J lost 9 bases. CDR1 SGDLS and CDR2 YYNGEE come from the germline V gene. The length of the CDR3 is 14 residues.

This rearrangement joins TRBV6-5 to TRBJ1-4; D perhaps matches TRBD1 (5 bases). V was clipped by 5 bases and J by 0 bases, with 10 bases between them. This CDR3 has 15 amino acids. The germline gives CDR1 MNHEY, CDR2 SVGAGI. CDR3 sequence reads: CASSRTGATNEKLFF. The CDR3 nucleotides read TGTGCCAGCAGTAGAACAGGCGCAACTAATGAAAAACTGTTTTTT.

This chain uses TRBV4-1 with TRBJ1-2; 10 nucleotides align to TRBD1. With 6 bases clipped from V and 2 bases from J, the junction kept 15 bases outside the gene matches. Germline CDR1 MGHRA, CDR2 YSYEKL. CDR3 length: 18 amino acids. The CDR3 is CASRLHRDRGRGNYGYTF. DNA of the CDR3: TGCGCCAGCAGACTTCACCGGGACAGGGGAAGAGGGAACTATGGCTACACCTTC.

The chain is built from TRBV4-2 and TRBJ2-1; TRBD2 matches at 9 bases. Germline lookup yields CDR1 LGHNA and CDR2 YNFKEQ. The CDR3 totals 16 residues. After removal of 0 bases from V and 8 bases from J, the junction contained 8 bases not matched to a gene. Here the CDR3 DNA reads TGTGCCAGCAGCCAAGATGGGCGGGGGGGCAGAGATGAGCAGTTCTTC. Protein sequence: CASSQDGRGGRDEQFF.

The chain uses TRBV2 and TRBJ1-5; D is unclear. The germline V gene encodes CDR1 SNHLY and CDR2 FYNNEI. Between the trimmed V and J ends, which lost 3 bases and 4 bases, there was a span of 10 bases. This CDR3 is 14 amino acids long. DNA of the CDR3: TGTGCCAGCAGTGAGAGAGGCATAAATCAGCCCCAGCATTTT. Its protein is CASSERGINQPQHF.

This chain uses TRBV24-1 with TRBJ1-5; 7 bases fit TRBD1. The CDR3 covers 17 residues. Trimming took 4 bases from V and 0 from J; bases not matched to a gene: 8. In germline, CDR1 is KGHDR, CDR2 SFDVKD. The CDR3 DNA reads as TGTGCCACCAGTGACCGAGGGACAGCCGTTAGCAATCAGCCCCAGCATTTT. Amino acids: CATSDRGTAVSNQPQHF.

V and J are TRBV7-2 and TRBJ1-2, with D perhaps matching TRBD1 (6 bases). The CDR3 totals 12 residues. Germline loops: CDR1 SGHTA, CDR2 FQGNSA. The V and J ends lost 5 bases and 6 bases respectively, with 10 bases between them. The CDR3 DNA sequence: TGTGCCAGCAGCAATACAGGGAATGGCTACACCTTC. Translating it yields CASSNTGNGYTF.

V gene TRBV11-2 combines with J gene TRBJ2-5; either TRBD1 or TRBD2 may fit D (7 bases each). This CDR3 contains 16 residues. Germline CDR1 and CDR2: SGHAT and FQNNGV. Trimming shortened V by 4 bases and J by 1 base, and 16 bases separated the two germline ends. CDR3 sequence (DNA): TGTGCCAGCAGCTCAGTCATCAGGGGGGGCCAAGAGACCCAGTACTTC. Encoded protein: CASSSVIRGGQETQYF.

The V gene is TRBV25-1, the J gene TRBJ2-3, with D possibly called TRBD1 or TRBD2 (5 bases each). The CDR3 runs 15 residues. V lost 1 base and J lost 4, with 12 bases in between. Germline V lookup: CDR1 MGHDK, CDR2 SYGVNS. CDR3 sequence (DNA): TGTGCCAGCAGTGAATTCGAGGGGTCCGCAGATACGCAGTATTTT. Translated: CASSEFEGSADTQYF.

The V call is TRBV6-5, the J call TRBJ1-6; tentatively, D is TRBD1 (5 bases). The germline CDR1 and CDR2 sequences are MNHEY and SVGAGI. V lost 7 bases to trimming and J lost 1 base, with 11 bases between them. The CDR3 is 15 amino acids. As DNA, the CDR3 is TGTGCCAGCACCGGGGGAAAGTCCTATAATTCACCCCTCCACTTT. Translated: CASTGGKSYNSPLHF.

The chain recombines TRBV3-1 (or the pseudogene TRBV3-2) with TRBJ1-3; D remains unclear. CDR1 is LGHDT and CDR2 is YNNKEL in the germline V gene (reference sequence). The CDR3 has 16 amino acids. Trimming pared 4 bases from V and 1 base from J, leaving 14 bases between. CDR3 DNA sequence: TGTGCCAGCAGCCGCACCTTACAGCCATCTGGAAACACCATATATTTT. Protein sequence: CASSRTLQPSGNTIYF.

V is TRBV4-1 and J is TRBJ1-2; D is possibly TRBD1 (6 bases). Trimming pared 2 bases from V and 5 bases from J, leaving 21 bases between. This CDR3 spans 17 amino acids. In germline, CDR1 is MGHRA, CDR2 YSYEKL. CDR3 sequence (DNA): TGCGCCAGCAGCCAACCCCGACGGGGGGCCGAAGGGTATGGCTACACCTTC. This encodes CASSQPRRGAEGYGYTF.

The chain carries TRBV3-1 (or the pseudogene TRBV3-2) and TRBJ2-4, with 7 bases that match TRBD1. The CDR3 is made up of 14 amino acids. Germline V CDR1 and CDR2: LGHDT, YNNKEL (reference sequence). The junction had 4 bases not matched to a gene; V was cut back by 0 bases and J by 8 bases. The CDR3 sequence is CASSQDARGYIQYF. Written as DNA, the CDR3 is TGTGCCAGCAGCCAAGATGCCAGGGGGTACATTCAGTACTTC.

This chain uses TRBV18 with TRBJ1-4; D ambiguous. V shed 5 bases and J shed 5 bases, with 15 bases lying between them. Germline CDR1 and CDR2: KGHSH and LQKENI. The CDR3 loop spans 15 amino acids. The CDR3 loop is CASSVQVGSNEKLFF. As DNA, the CDR3 is TGTGCCAGCTCAGTTCAAGTGGGCTCGAATGAAAAACTGTTTTTT.

J is TRBJ1-2 and V is TRBV6-7, with a weak D call TRBD1 (5 bases). TRBV6-7 is marked as an open reading frame, function uncertain. The length of the CDR3 is 11 residues. The V and J ends lost 5 bases and 8 bases respectively, with 9 bases between them. The CDR3, as DNA: TGTGCCAGCAGTCCACGACAGGGCTACACCTTC. Residues: CASSPRQGYTF.

This chain uses TRBV6-5 with TRBJ1-1; 9 positions agree with TRBD1. The CDR3 totals 14 residues. With 6 bases clipped from V and 5 bases from J, the junction kept 7 bases outside the gene matches. Germline CDR1 reads MNHEY; CDR2 reads SVGAGI. This CDR3 reads CASRSQGAPTEAFF. In nucleotides, the CDR3 is TGTGCCAGCAGATCACAGGGGGCGCCAACTGAAGCTTTCTTT.